The 10 T cell receptor beta chains presented below share a single source sample, sequenced in a study of blood T cell repertoires in COVID-19. TCRdb's table, derived via immunoSEQ multiplex PCR, lists solely in-frame clones and lacks some. The sample carries around 150,000 clones, roughly 80% recorded once. The sequenced material came from peripheral blood. The source of these receptors is a woman aged 45-59 years with active or convalescent COVID-19.

This chain uses TRBV9 with TRBJ2-1, with 9 bases matching TRBD2. This CDR3 spans 15 amino acids. Germline trimming cut 2 bases from V and 4 bases from J; bases unmatched to any gene: 4. Germline-derived CDR1 and CDR2 are SGDLS and YYNGEE. The CDR3 bases are TGTGCCAGCAGCGTTAGCGGGGGAGTATACAATGAGCAGTTCTTC. As protein: CASSVSGGVYNEQFF.

The chain combines TRBV19 with TRBJ2-7; D is possibly TRBD2 (5 bases). Trimming cost V 2 bases and J 2 bases, with 16 bases left between them. The CDR3 consists of 16 residues. Germline V gives CDR1 LNHDA, CDR2 SQIVND (reference sequence). CDR3 sequence (DNA): TGTGCCAGTAGTATATCGGCGCGGGCCGCGACCTACGAGCAGTACTTC. Translation: CASSISARAATYEQYF.

This chain links TRBV28 with TRBJ1-3; D might be TRBD1 (6 bases). Germline V lookup: CDR1 MDHEN, CDR2 SYDVKM. Trimming removed 5 bases from V and 0 bases from J, with 11 bases in between. This CDR3 region has 15 residues. The CDR3 sequence: CASSPTGNSGNTIYF. In DNA, the CDR3 is TGTGCCAGCAGTCCCACAGGGAACTCTGGAAACACCATATATTTT.

The chain uses TRBV29-1 and TRBJ2-5; D perhaps matches TRBD1 (5 bases). CDR3 length: 11 residues. Germline CDR1 and CDR2: SQVTM and ANQGSEA. V lost 4 bases and J lost 3, with 6 bases in between. CDR3 protein: CSVAREETQYF. CDR3 DNA sequence: TGCAGCGTTGCCAGGGAAGAGACCCAGTACTTC.

This chain joins TRBV5-8 and TRBJ2-7, with TRBD1 identical over 10 bases. Germline assignment: CDR1 SGHTS and CDR2 YDEGEE. This CDR3 comprises 16 residues. V shed 2 bases, J shed 1 base, and the junction held 6 bases outside the gene matches. For the CDR3, the DNA is TGTGCCAGCAGCTTCCACCCGGGACAGGGGTCCTACGAGCAGTACTTC. It translates to CASSFHPGQGSYEQYF.

This chain links TRBV6-5 with TRBJ2-7, with D perhaps matching TRBD2 (6 bases). The V and J ends lost 2 bases and 4 bases respectively, with 12 bases between them. The CDR3 totals 14 residues. Germline V gene lookup returns CDR1 MNHEY and CDR2 SVGAGI. The CDR3 region is CASSYGGFVYEQYF. CDR3 sequence (DNA): TGTGCCAGCAGTTACGGGGGGTTTGTTTACGAGCAGTACTTC.

The V call is TRBV5-1, the J call TRBJ2-5; 7 bases fit TRBD1. The V and J ends lost 4 bases and 4 bases, in that order; junction bases with no gene match: 4. Germline loops: CDR1 SGHRS, CDR2 YFSETQ. There are 13 residues in the CDR3. The CDR3 DNA is TGCGCCAGCAGCCCACAGGGGAGAGAGACCCAGTACTTC. Its protein product is CASSPQGRETQYF. Supplemented by reference TRBV5-1 and TRBJ2-5, the full variable domain reads KAGVTQTPRYLIKTRGQQVTLSCSPISGHRSVSWYQQTPGQGLQFLFEYFSETQRNKGNFPGRFSGRQFSNSRSEMNVSTLELGDSALYLCASSPQGRETQYFGPGTRLLVL.

The J gene is TRBJ1-2, the V gene TRBV3-1 (or the pseudogene TRBV3-2), with 7 nucleotides matching TRBD1. V shed 4 bases and J 8 bases; nucleotides not matched to a gene: 7. This CDR3 region has 13 residues. The V gene's germline CDR1 is LGHDT and CDR2 YNNKEL (reference sequence). This chain's CDR3 is CASSPRQGGGYTF. CDR3 in DNA: TGTGCCAGCAGCCCCCGACAGGGTGGCGGCTACACCTTC.

The chain links TRBV18 to TRBJ2-7, with 9 bases identical to TRBD1. The CDR3 is made up of 15 amino acids. Per germline, CDR1 KGHSH and CDR2 LQKENI. V was pared by 2 bases and J by 3 bases, with 5 bases of the junction left unmatched. Written as DNA, the CDR3 is TGTGCCAGCTCACCAGGACAGGGGCCCTTCTACGAGCAGTACTTC. Encoded protein: CASSPGQGPFYEQYF.

The genes are TRBV30 and TRBJ1-1; the D is unclear. The CDR3 is 16 residues long. The germline V gene encodes CDR1 GTSNPN and CDR2 SVGIG (reference sequence). Trimming took off 0 bases at V and 0 bases at J, with 14 bases between the two ends. CDR3 in amino acids: CAWSVGRSELNTEAFF. The CDR3 nucleotides are TGTGCCTGGAGTGTTGGGAGGTCAGAATTGAACACTGAAGCTTTCTTT. Drawing the rest from reference TRBV30 and TRBJ1-1, the complete variable domain is SQTIHQWPATLVQPVGSPLSLECTVEGTSNPNLYWYRQAAGRGLQLLFYSVGIGQISSEVPQNLSASRPQDRQFILSSKKLLLSDSGFYLCAWSVGRSELNTEAFFGQGTRLTVV.